This TCR beta chain was identified in a study of blood T cell repertoires in COVID-19. As for the study in general: Sites across the United States, Italy and Spain contributed samples from acute and convalescent COVID-19. T cells, B-cell-depleted T cells, or PBMCs provided the cDNA or gDNA that served as material.

Original processing methods: Reference gene primer amplification in the assay estimated nucleated cell counts. Produced via immunoSEQ multiplex PCR; TCRdb's table is partial and in-frame only. V and J calls and clone size come straight from that table; D and trimming were deduced from the DNA. The sample lists 150,000 to 160,000 clones, roughly four fifths occurring once. The CDR3 has 13 amino acids. Germline V gene data show CDR1 as SGHAT and CDR2 as FQDESV (reference sequence). V shed 5 bases and J shed 2 bases, with 9 bases lying between them. This TCR derives from a woman aged 60 to 75 with acute or convalescent COVID-19. This chain connects TRBV11-1 to TRBJ2-5, with a possible D match to TRBD1 (5 bases). The sample consisted of peripheral blood. DNA of the CDR3: TGTGCCAGCAGCCCAGACAGACAAGAGACCCAGTACTTC. Its translation: CASSPDRQETQYF.